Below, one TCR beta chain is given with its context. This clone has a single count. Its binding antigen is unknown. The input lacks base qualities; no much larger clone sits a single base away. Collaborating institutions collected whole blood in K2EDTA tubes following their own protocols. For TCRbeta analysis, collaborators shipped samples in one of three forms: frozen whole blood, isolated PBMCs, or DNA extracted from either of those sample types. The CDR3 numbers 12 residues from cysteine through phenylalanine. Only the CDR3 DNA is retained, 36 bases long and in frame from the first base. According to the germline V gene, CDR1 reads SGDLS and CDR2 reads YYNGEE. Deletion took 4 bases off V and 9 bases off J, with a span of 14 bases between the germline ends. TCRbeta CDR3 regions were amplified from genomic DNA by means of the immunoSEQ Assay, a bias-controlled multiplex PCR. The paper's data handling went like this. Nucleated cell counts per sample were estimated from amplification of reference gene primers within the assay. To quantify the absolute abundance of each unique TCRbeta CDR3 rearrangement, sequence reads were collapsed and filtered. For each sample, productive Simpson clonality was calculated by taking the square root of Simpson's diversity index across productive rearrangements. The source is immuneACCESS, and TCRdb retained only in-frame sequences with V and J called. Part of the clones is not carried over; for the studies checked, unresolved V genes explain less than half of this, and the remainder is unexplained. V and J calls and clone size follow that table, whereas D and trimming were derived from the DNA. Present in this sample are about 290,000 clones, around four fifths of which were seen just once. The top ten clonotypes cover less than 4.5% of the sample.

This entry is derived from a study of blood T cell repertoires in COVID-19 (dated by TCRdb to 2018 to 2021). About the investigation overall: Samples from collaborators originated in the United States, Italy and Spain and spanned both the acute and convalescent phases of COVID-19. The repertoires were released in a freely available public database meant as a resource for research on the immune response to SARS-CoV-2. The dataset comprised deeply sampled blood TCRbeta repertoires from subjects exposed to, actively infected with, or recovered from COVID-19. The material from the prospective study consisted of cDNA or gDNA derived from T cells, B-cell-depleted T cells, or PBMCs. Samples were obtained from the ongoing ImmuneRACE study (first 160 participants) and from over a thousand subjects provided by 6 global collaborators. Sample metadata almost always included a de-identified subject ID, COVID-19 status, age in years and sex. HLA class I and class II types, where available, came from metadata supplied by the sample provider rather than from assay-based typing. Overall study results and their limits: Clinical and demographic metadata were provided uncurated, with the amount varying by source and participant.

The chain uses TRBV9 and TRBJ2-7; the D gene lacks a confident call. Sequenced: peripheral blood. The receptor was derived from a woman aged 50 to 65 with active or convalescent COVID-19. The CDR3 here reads CASSPSTGGQYF. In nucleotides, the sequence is TGTGCCAGCAGCCCCTCGACCGGCGGGCAGTACTTC.